A single sample is the source of the 21 T cell receptor beta chains below, sequenced in a study of cytomegalovirus exposure and HLA in healthy donors. The method was immunoSEQ multiplex PCR; TCRdb's version includes in-frame clones alone and lacks a portion of them. Here the sample spans more than 200,000 clones, about 90% being singletons. Sample: PBMCs. The receptor source for this set is a woman aged 30 to 39 in good health and CMV-seronegative.

The rearrangement joins TRBV7-2 to TRBJ2-1; TRBD2 aligns across 8 bases. Unmatched junction bases numbered 7, after V lost 1 base and J lost 2 bases. The CDR3 extends over 17 amino acids. Germline V gene data show CDR1 as SGHTA and CDR2 as FQGNSA. CDR3 in DNA: TGTGCCAGCAGCTTAGAACGTAGCGGGATCCCCTACAATGAGCAGTTCTTC. Residues: CASSLERSGIPYNEQFF.

The chain couples TRBV27 to TRBJ1-4, with TRBD1 as a possible D gene (5 bases). V was pared by 7 bases and J by 7 bases, with 19 bases between. CDR1 MNHEY and CDR2 SMNVEV come from the germline V gene (reference sequence). The CDR3 has 15 amino acids. CDR3 in amino acids: CASTPLGGSFEKLFF. CDR3 nucleotides: TGTGCCAGCACCCCTTTGGGGGGGTCTTTTGAAAAACTGTTTTTT. Using reference TRBV27 and TRBJ1-4 for the parts outside the CDR3, the full variable domain is EAQVTQNPRYLITVTGKKLTVTCSQNMNHEYMSWYRQDPGLGLRQIYYSMNVEVTDKGDVPEGYKVSRKEKRNFPLILESPSPNQTSLYFCASTPLGGSFEKLFFGSGTQLSVL.

The rearrangement links TRBV14 to TRBJ2-5; 14 positions match TRBD2. The CDR3 loop spans 18 amino acids. The V gene end was trimmed by 6 bases and the J gene end by 5 bases; junction bases not matched to a gene: 14. Germline V gene data show CDR1 as SGHDN and CDR2 as FVKESK. Written as DNA, the CDR3 is TGTGCCAGCAGTCTGGGACTAGCGGGAGATCGTGACAGGGAGACCCAGTACTTC. This gives the protein CASSLGLAGDRDRETQYF.

The gene calls are TRBV19 and TRBJ2-5; maybe TRBD2 (6 bases). Germline V gene sequence: CDR1 LNHDA, CDR2 SQIVND (reference sequence). The V gene lost 5 bases and the J gene lost 4 bases, with 11 bases spanning the gap. This CDR3 is built from 13 residues. In nucleotides, the CDR3 is TGTGCCAGTAGTGACATTAGCGGAGAGACCCAGTACTTC. It specifies CASSDISGETQYF.

The chain is built from TRBV27 and TRBJ2-7; D may be TRBD2 (5 bases). This CDR3 contains 15 residues. V was pared by 0 bases and J by 4 bases, with 13 bases between. The V gene's germline CDR1 is MNHEY and CDR2 SMNVEV (reference sequence). This CDR3 reads CASSLSGRPGYEQYF. DNA for the CDR3: TGTGCCAGCAGTTTATCAGGAAGACCGGGGTACGAGCAGTACTTC.

The chain joins TRBV29-1 to TRBJ2-6; TRBD1 matches at 9 bases. The ends lost 1 base at V and 0 bases at J; junction bases unmatched: 1. The CDR3 runs to 16 residues. Germline CDR1 reads SQVTM; CDR2 reads ANQGSEA. This CDR3 is CSVEGDRASGANVLTF. The CDR3, as DNA: TGCAGCGTTGAAGGGGACAGGGCCTCTGGGGCCAACGTCCTGACTTTC.

The chain couples TRBV7-9 to TRBJ1-2; TRBD1 is a possible D gene (5 bases). The germline V and J ends were trimmed by 2 bases and 6 bases, with 10 bases remaining between them. CDR3 length: 13 residues. CDR1 SEHNR and CDR2 FQNEAQ come from the germline V gene (reference sequence). CDR3 sequence reads: CASSLQGGDGYTF. The CDR3 DNA reads TGTGCCAGCAGCTTACAGGGAGGCGATGGCTACACCTTC.

This chain links TRBV2 with TRBJ2-1, with D perhaps TRBD2 (7 bases). Germline V gives CDR1 SNHLY, CDR2 FYNNEI. Trimming shortened V by 6 bases and J by 5 bases, and 14 bases separated the two germline ends. This CDR3 has 14 amino acids. The CDR3 reads CASRGGTLDNEQFF. The CDR3 nucleotides are TGTGCCAGCAGGGGGGGGACACTAGACAATGAGCAGTTCTTC.

The gene calls are TRBV9 and TRBJ2-3; the D is unclear. The CDR3 has 14 residues. The germline CDR1 and CDR2 sequences are SGDLS and YYNGEE. Trimming stripped 3 bases from V and 3 bases from J, with 11 bases between. DNA of the CDR3: TGTGCCAGCAGCGCACCAGGTTGGACAGATACGCAGTATTTT. This gives the protein CASSAPGWTDTQYF.

In DNA form, the CDR3 reads TGTGCCAGCAGTGCCCCGGGGCGGAGGGACTCCTACGAGCAGTACTTC. Amino acids: CASSAPGRRDSYEQYF. The chain is built from TRBV27 and TRBJ2-7, with D possibly being TRBD2 (6 bases). V lost 5 bases to trimming and J lost 0 bases, with 17 bases between them. The germline gives CDR1 MNHEY, CDR2 SMNVEV (reference sequence). This CDR3 contains 16 residues.

The chain combines TRBV7-8 with TRBJ2-7, with TRBD2 identical over 11 bases. This CDR3 comprises 17 residues. Germline CDR1 is SGHVS and CDR2 is FQNEAQ. V shed 4 bases and J 3 bases; nucleotides not matched to a gene: 11. CDR3 nucleotides: TGTGCCAGCAGCTCCCCGCGCAGTCTAGCGGGGGGCTACGAGCAGTACTTC. Protein: CASSSPRSLAGGYEQYF.

The V call is TRBV7-9, the J call TRBJ2-7; no clear D gene. Germline assignment: CDR1 SEHNR and CDR2 FQNEAQ (reference sequence). CDR3 length equals 13 residues. Trimming pared 6 bases from V and 0 bases from J, leaving 9 bases between. CDR3 residues: CASSITNSYEQYF. The CDR3 region has the DNA TGTGCCAGCAGTATAACCAACTCCTACGAGCAGTACTTC.

The chain recombines TRBV27 with TRBJ2-7; 7 bases map to TRBD1. Germline-derived CDR1 and CDR2 are MNHEY and SMNVEV (reference sequence). V dropped 3 bases and J dropped 3; count of bases not matched to a gene: 2. The CDR3 totals 13 residues. CDR3 bases: TGTGCCAGCAGTTTCCAGGGGGACTACGAGCAGTACTTC. It is translated as CASSFQGDYEQYF.

V gene TRBV9 combines with J gene TRBJ2-7; tentative D call: TRBD1 (5 bases). This CDR3 is built from 14 residues. CDR1 SGDLS and CDR2 YYNGEE come from the germline V gene. The V end lost 1 base, the J end lost 2 bases, and 10 bases lay between the germline ends. The CDR3 reads CASSVSDSPYEQYF. CDR3 nucleotides: TGTGCCAGCAGCGTATCCGACAGCCCCTACGAGCAGTACTTC.

The chain couples TRBV9 to TRBJ2-1, with D tentatively TRBD2 (6 bases). CDR3 length: 17 amino acids. V lost 1 base and J lost 6, with 20 bases in between. Looked up from germline, CDR1 is SGDLS and CDR2 is YYNGEE. The CDR3, as DNA: TGTGCCAGCAGCGTATCTAGGGTAGCGGTGCTGGGCAATGAGCAGTTCTTC. This gives the protein CASSVSRVAVLGNEQFF.

The chain couples TRBV6-5 to TRBJ1-4; D is undetermined. Germline V CDR1 and CDR2: MNHEY, SVGAGI. V was cut by 0 bases and J by 5 bases, with 7 bases left in between. The length of the CDR3 is 14 residues. For the CDR3, the DNA is TGTGCCAGCAGTTACTCGTCAGAGAATGAAAAACTGTTTTTT. This encodes CASSYSSENEKLFF.

The rearrangement uses TRBV4-1 and TRBJ2-5; a weak D match, TRBD2 (5 bases). The CDR3 extends over 12 amino acids. Between the trimmed V and J ends, which lost 4 bases and 4 bases, there was a span of 7 bases. Germline lookup yields CDR1 MGHRA and CDR2 YSYEKL. CDR3 region: CASSREGETQYF. The CDR3 nucleotides are TGCGCCAGCAGCCGAGAGGGAGAGACCCAGTACTTC.

This chain joins TRBV27 and TRBJ2-5; possibly TRBD1 or TRBD2 for D (5 bases each). V lost 6 bases and J lost 3, with 26 bases in between. CDR3 length equals 18 residues. Germline V CDR1 and CDR2: MNHEY, SMNVEV (reference sequence). CDR3 in DNA: TGTGCCAGCAGCCCCGACACTAGGCACACCGGGACCAAAGAGACCCAGTACTTC. This encodes CASSPDTRHTGTKETQYF.

The rearrangement joins TRBV11-2 to TRBJ2-7, with D unclear. Trimming took 5 bases from V and 0 from J, leaving 14 bases between them. The CDR3 runs 15 residues. In germline, CDR1 is SGHAT, CDR2 FQNNGV. CDR3 sequence: CASSPTWIRSYEQYF. The CDR3 nucleotides read TGTGCCAGCAGCCCCACGTGGATCCGCTCCTACGAGCAGTACTTC.

The chain employs TRBV29-1 and TRBJ2-7, with D uncertain. Germline V CDR1 and CDR2: SQVTM, ANQGSEA. The CDR3 has 15 amino acids. V was cut by 2 bases and J by 7 bases, with 21 bases left in between. The CDR3 loop reads CSVEFVERGIREQYF. CDR3 bases: TGCAGCGTTGAATTTGTAGAAAGAGGTATTCGTGAGCAGTACTTC.

The V gene is TRBV21-1, the J gene TRBJ2-7; the D call TRBD1 from the table was never checked on the DNA. TRBV21-1 constitutes a pseudogene. The CDR3 is made up of 20 amino acids. The CDR3: CASSKGTGQGALGDSYEQYF. The CDR3, as DNA: TGTGCCAGCAGCAAAGGCACGGGACAGGGGGCGCTGGGGGACTCCTACGAGCAGTACTTC.